This T cell receptor (beta chain) was recorded in a study of blood T cells in healthy people across ages. The overall study: Template switching recovered approximately one barcoded beta molecule for every two T cells. Study-level points and caveats: In older individuals, TCR beta diversity per million T cells was lower, falling roughly linearly with age.

As concerns this clonotype: Its antigen remains unknown.

A sample-barcoded 5' primer and a J-beta primer mix were used in a second PCR of about 7 to 11 cycles. One entry per CDR3 protein results from TCRdb running MiXCR on the 5' RACE reads. This sample has about 1.4 million distinct CDR3 sequences; approximately 59% occur once, and the top ten carry approximately 7%. Ranging in age from roughly 6 to 90, the donors were healthy Caucasian individuals from Russia. Isolation per sample recovered at least 7 million PBMCs. J was trimmed by 8 bases and V by 6 bases; bases with no gene match: 10. Germline V gene sequence: CDR1 DFQATT, CDR2 SNEGSKA (reference sequence). This CDR3 is 15 amino acids long.

Sample: blood. This TCR derives from a man younger than 35 in good health. The rearrangement uses TRBV20-1 and TRBJ1-6; TRBD1 matches at 10 bases. CDR3 amino acids: CSATGTGVIYSPLHF. DNA for the CDR3: TGCAGTGCGACCGGGACAGGGGTGATCTATTCACCCCTCCACTTT.